The next 25 T cell receptor beta chains were all read from a single sample in a study of T-cell memory formation after mild COVID-19. Via MiXCR, TCRdb re-called the 5' RACE reads, giving one row per CDR3 protein. The sample shows approximately 210,000 distinct CDR3 sequences, roughly 18% of them seen only once. Input material: PBMCs or a T cell subset sorted from them (not recorded which). These receptors originate from an adult woman who had mild COVID-19 (a few samples of this study predate the infection). Cell type and time point are not known.

There are a few counts of this clonotype. CDR3 in DNA: TGTGCCAGCAGCGTAGATCCAGGCTCACAAGAGACCCAGTACTTC. It codes for CASSVDPGSQETQYF. V usage is TRBV9 and J usage is TRBJ2-5; D call uncertain. V was clipped by 0 bases and J by 2 bases, with 11 bases between them. Looked up from germline, CDR1 is SGDLS and CDR2 is YYNGEE. This CDR3 is built from 15 residues.

This clonotype occurred a few times. The chain recombines TRBV5-1 with TRBJ2-7, with a possible D match to TRBD1 (6 bases). Trimming left V 1 base short and J 6 bases short, with 26 bases between. Germline values: CDR1 SGHRS, CDR2 YFSETQ. The CDR3 loop spans 18 amino acids. The DNA of the CDR3 is TGCGCCAGCAGCTTGAGACGGACCCTGGACAGAGCAGAGCCCGAGCAGTACTTC. It encodes CASSLRRTLDRAEPEQYF.

Ten or more counts support this clonotype. V usage is TRBV6-5 and J usage is TRBJ2-1, with D possibly matching TRBD1 (6 bases). Trimming pared 4 bases from V and 2 bases from J, leaving 15 bases between. CDR3 length: 16 residues. Germline CDR1 MNHEY, CDR2 SVGAGI. CDR3 nucleotide sequence: TGTGCCAGCAGTTTTCTACAGGGTCTAACCTACAATGAGCAGTTCTTC. Translated: CASSFLQGLTYNEQFF.

The chain couples TRBV20-1 to TRBJ2-5; 14 bases agree with TRBD2. In germline, CDR1 is DFQATT, CDR2 SNEGSKA (reference sequence). J lost 5 bases, V lost 6 bases, and 5 bases had no gene match. The length of the CDR3 is 14 residues. The CDR3 loop reads CSAGLAGVAETQYF. CDR3 in DNA: TGCAGTGCGGGACTAGCGGGGGTTGCCGAGACCCAGTACTTC.

This clonotype was counted only a few times. This chain uses TRBV6-5 with TRBJ2-2, with 8 bases aligning to TRBD1. CDR1 MNHEY and CDR2 SVGAGI come from the germline V gene. V shed 6 bases, J shed 4 bases, and the junction held 7 bases outside the gene matches. CDR3 length: 15 residues. The CDR3 DNA reads TGTGCCAGCAGCCGATCCGGGACAGGCACCGGGGAGCTGTTTTTT. Its translation: CASSRSGTGTGELFF.

This clonotype has just a few counts. The chain combines TRBV12-3 or TRBV12-4 with TRBJ2-1; 8 bases are shared with TRBD1. The CDR3 contains 15 residues. Unmatched junction bases numbered 7, after V lost 6 bases and J lost 3 bases. In DNA, the CDR3 is TGTGCCAGCAGGTCCGGGACAGGCCTCTACAATGAGCAGTTCTTC. Translation gives CASRSGTGLYNEQFF.

The CDR3 nucleotides read TGCAGTGCTGTCGATGGGATCTCTGGAAACACCATATATTTT. It is translated as CSAVDGISGNTIYF. The chain carries TRBV20-1 and TRBJ1-3; D unclear. The CDR3 loop spans 14 amino acids. CDR1 and CDR2 (germline): DFQATT, SNEGSKA (reference sequence). V was shortened by 5 bases and J by 0 bases, with 11 bases between the two germline ends.

The table lists this clonotype with many counts. This chain links TRBV6-1 with TRBJ2-6, with D unresolved. Germline CDR1 is MNHNS and CDR2 is SASEGT. V was shortened by 7 bases and J by 0 bases, with 7 bases between the two germline ends. This CDR3 has 14 amino acids. CDR3 amino acids: CASTWISGANVLTF. DNA for the CDR3: TGTGCCAGCACATGGATCTCTGGGGCCAACGTCCTGACTTTC.

This clonotype was observed a handful of times. The chain links TRBV5-1 to TRBJ2-1; no firm D call. V lost 5 bases and J 4 bases, leaving 7 bases between the germline ends. The length of the CDR3 is 12 residues. CDR1 SGHRS and CDR2 YFSETQ come from the germline V gene. The CDR3 sequence is CASRPAYNEQFF. CDR3 nucleotide sequence: TGCGCCAGCAGGCCAGCATACAATGAGCAGTTCTTC.

The chain uses TRBV24-1 and TRBJ2-2; weak D call: TRBD1 (6 bases). V was pared by 1 base and J by 1 base, with 9 bases between. The V gene's germline CDR1 is KGHDR and CDR2 SFDVKD. The CDR3 length is 16 residues. The CDR3 bases are TGTGCCACCAGTGATTTAGGGGGACAGAACACCGGGGAGCTGTTTTTT. Protein product: CATSDLGGQNTGELFF.

J is TRBJ1-5 and V is TRBV20-1, with no clear D. The V and J ends lost 8 bases and 3 bases respectively, with 11 bases between them. In germline, CDR1 is DFQATT, CDR2 SNEGSKA (reference sequence). This CDR3 is 12 amino acids long. The CDR3 region has the DNA TGCAGTCCCCACAGAAACAATCAGCCCCAGCATTTT. This gives the protein CSPHRNNQPQHF.

The chain joins TRBV19 to TRBJ1-3, with TRBD1 matching over 7 bases. In germline, CDR1 is LNHDA, CDR2 SQIVND (reference sequence). With 5 bases clipped from V and 0 bases from J, the junction kept 7 bases outside the gene matches. The CDR3 spans 16 residues. Here the CDR3 reads CASSERQGHSGNTIYF. DNA for the CDR3: TGTGCCAGTAGTGAAAGACAGGGCCACTCTGGAAACACCATATATTTT.

This clonotype was counted only a few times. The V gene is TRBV2, the J gene TRBJ1-2; 7 bases agree with TRBD1. The germline CDR1 and CDR2 sequences are SNHLY and FYNNEI. V gave up 5 bases and J gave up 8 bases; unmatched junction bases: 5. This CDR3 contains 12 residues. CDR3 amino acids: CASSNRGRGYTF. As DNA, the CDR3 is TGTGCCAGCAGTAACAGGGGACGGGGCTACACCTTC. Based on the CDR3 plus reference TRBV2 and TRBJ1-2, the full variable domain is EPEVTQTPSHQVTQMGQEVILRCVPISNHLYFYWYRQILGQKVEFLVSFYNNEISEKSEIFDDQFSVERPDGSNFTLKIRSTKLEDSAMYFCASSNRGRGYTFGSGTRLTVV.

The chain couples TRBV6-1 to TRBJ2-7; D unresolved. CDR1 is MNHNS and CDR2 is SASEGT in the germline V gene. With 1 base removed from V and 3 bases from J, the gap between germline ends came to 10 bases. The CDR3 has 14 amino acids. The CDR3: CASSEGVGIYEQYF. The CDR3 region has the DNA TGTGCCAGCAGTGAAGGGGTGGGTATCTACGAGCAGTACTTC.

This clonotype has more than one count but fewer than ten. The chain combines TRBV12-3 or TRBV12-4 with TRBJ2-7, with TRBD1 identical over 7 bases. CDR3 length: 13 amino acids. V was pared by 6 bases and J by 1 base, with 3 bases of the junction left unmatched. CDR3 nucleotide sequence: TGTGCCAGCAGACTGGGACAGTCCTACGAGCAGTACTTC. It codes for CASRLGQSYEQYF.

This clonotype was seen more than once but under ten times. This chain connects TRBV20-1 to TRBJ2-5; 8 positions agree with TRBD2. The CDR3 contains 13 residues. Germline V gene sequence: CDR1 DFQATT, CDR2 SNEGSKA (reference sequence). Trimming removed 7 bases from V and 5 bases from J; junction bases left unmatched: 9. CDR3 residues: CSEVAGPGETQYF. The CDR3, as DNA: TGCAGTGAGGTAGCGGGGCCGGGGGAGACCCAGTACTTC.

In this sample, this clonotype turned up a few times. The chain carries TRBV29-1 and TRBJ2-3, with D maybe TRBD1 (5 bases). V was clipped by 4 bases and J by 2 bases, with 16 bases between them. This CDR3 spans 15 amino acids. CDR1 SQVTM and CDR2 ANQGSEA come from the germline V gene. CDR3 DNA: TGCAGCGTTGTAGGGGCATGGGGATTCACAGATACGCAGTATTTT. This gives the protein CSVVGAWGFTDTQYF.

This clonotype was detected many times. This sequence joins TRBV9 and TRBJ2-3; the D gene is possibly TRBD2 (6 bases). Germline assignment: CDR1 SGDLS and CDR2 YYNGEE. The CDR3 has 16 residues. Trimming removed 0 bases from V and 1 base from J, with 12 bases in between. CDR3 sequence (DNA): TGTGCCAGCAGCGTAGGTCCGGGAGTGGGCACAGATACGCAGTATTTT. This gives the protein CASSVGPGVGTDTQYF.

This chain uses TRBV24-1 with TRBJ1-5, with D perhaps matching TRBD1 (6 bases). This CDR3 contains 14 residues. In germline, CDR1 is KGHDR, CDR2 SFDVKD. V was clipped by 2 bases and J by 5 bases, with 9 bases between them. CDR3 coding DNA: TGTGCCACCAGTGATTGGACAGCGGATCAGCCCCAGCATTTT. Amino acids: CATSDWTADQPQHF.

The V call is TRBV20-1, the J call TRBJ2-3, with D uncertain. The germline V gene encodes CDR1 DFQATT and CDR2 SNEGSKA (reference sequence). CDR3 size: 11 residues. V was shortened by 4 bases and J by 0 bases, with 2 bases between the two germline ends. This CDR3 reads CSATSTDTQYF. Written as DNA, the CDR3 is TGCAGTGCTACTAGCACAGATACGCAGTATTTT.

The chain couples TRBV5-1 to TRBJ2-1; weak D call: TRBD1 (6 bases). V dropped 4 bases and J dropped 3 bases, with 14 bases sitting between them. There are 15 residues in the CDR3. Germline CDR1 is SGHRS and CDR2 is YFSETQ. The CDR3 region is CASSVSRTDYNEQFF. The DNA of the CDR3 is TGCGCCAGCAGCGTCTCCAGGACAGACTACAATGAGCAGTTCTTC. Full variable domain (missing parts from reference TRBV5-1 and TRBJ2-1): KAGVTQTPRYLIKTRGQQVTLSCSPISGHRSVSWYQQTPGQGLQFLFEYFSETQRNKGNFPGRFSGRQFSNSRSEMNVSTLELGDSALYLCASSVSRTDYNEQFFGPGTRLTVL.

This clonotype came up many times. V gene TRBV12-3 or TRBV12-4 combines with J gene TRBJ2-3, with D unclear. The germline V and J ends were trimmed by 5 bases and 6 bases, with 9 bases remaining between them. This CDR3 comprises 12 residues. Here the CDR3 DNA reads TGTGCCAGCAGTCCCCTCTCGGATACGCAGTATTTT. It yields the protein CASSPLSDTQYF.

The chain is built from TRBV15 and TRBJ1-1; D unresolved. The CDR3 runs to 14 residues. The germline V gene encodes CDR1 LNHNV and CDR2 YYDKDF (reference sequence). The ends were cut back, 3 bases at V and 0 bases at J, with 8 bases in the middle. CDR3 residues: CATSREVLNTEAFF. CDR3 bases: TGTGCCACCAGCAGGGAAGTCCTGAACACTGAAGCTTTCTTT.

The table lists this clonotype with a few counts. J is TRBJ2-2 and V is TRBV30; no clear D. This CDR3 is 15 amino acids long. Trimming took off 2 bases at V and 5 bases at J, with 15 bases between the two ends. The V gene's germline CDR1 is GTSNPN and CDR2 SVGIG (reference sequence). CDR3 in DNA: TGTGCCTGGAGTTGGCGACTGGATGGAACCGGGGAGCTGTTTTTT. Encoded protein: CAWSWRLDGTGELFF.

V and J are TRBV3-1 and TRBJ2-7; D not resolved. V lost 5 bases to trimming and J lost 5 bases, with 10 bases between them. CDR3 length: 12 amino acids. Germline values: CDR1 LGHDT, CDR2 YNNKEL (reference sequence). The CDR3 here is CASSSLLDEQYF. In DNA form, the CDR3 reads TGTGCCAGCAGCTCTCTCCTGGACGAGCAGTACTTC.